These 18 T cell receptor beta chains share one sample of origin, sequenced in a study of CD8 T cells in Susac syndrome. Random hexamers served to reverse transcribe roughly 0.45 to 1 ug RNA. One entry per CDR3 protein results from TCRdb running MiXCR on the immunoSEQ multiplex PCR reads. The data show some 160,000 distinct CDR3 sequences, 95% seen once. Material for sequencing was CD8+ T cells from PBMCs. These receptor sequences come from a human donor with multiple sclerosis.

The chain is built from TRBV4-2 and TRBJ2-3; tentatively, D is TRBD1 (6 bases). In germline, CDR1 is LGHNA, CDR2 YNFKEQ. The CDR3 is 15 residues long. V lost 4 bases, J lost 6 bases, and 17 bases lay in between. The CDR3 loop is CASSLEQGKADTQYF. CDR3 bases: TGTGCCAGCAGCCTAGAACAGGGAAAGGCGGATACGCAGTATTTT.

This chain connects TRBV7-3 to TRBJ1-1, with a tentative D call TRBD1 (6 bases). The CDR3 sequence is 15 residues long. The germline gives CDR1 SGHTA, CDR2 FQGTGA. The V end lost 5 bases, the J end lost 1 base, and 14 bases lay between the germline ends. The CDR3 DNA is TGTGCCAGCAGCCCGAACAGGGCTGCGAACACTGAAGCTTTCTTT. Translation: CASSPNRAANTEAFF.

The V and J genes are TRBV27 and TRBJ1-6; no reliable D call. This CDR3 spans 16 amino acids. From germline, CDR1 is MNHEY and CDR2 SMNVEV (reference sequence). Trimming took off 6 bases at V and 0 bases at J, with 12 bases between the two ends. The CDR3 coding sequence is TGTGCCAGCAGACGGAGACAATCCTCCTATAATTCACCCCTCCACTTT. Translating it yields CASRRRQSSYNSPLHF.

The chain combines TRBV27 with TRBJ2-1; 9 bases are a match to TRBD2. Germline lookup yields CDR1 MNHEY and CDR2 SMNVEV (reference sequence). The CDR3 has 15 amino acids. After removal of 3 bases from V and 8 bases from J, the junction contained 8 bases not matched to a gene. The CDR3: CASSFGTSLPDEQFF. DNA for the CDR3: TGTGCCAGCAGTTTCGGGACTAGCCTTCCTGATGAGCAGTTCTTC.

CDR3 nucleotides: TGCAGTGCTAGAGATTCAGGGACAGGGAAGGCCTACGAGCAGTACTTC. It codes for CSARDSGTGKAYEQYF. The chain links TRBV20-1 to TRBJ2-7, with 9 bases matching TRBD1. CDR1 is DFQATT, CDR2 SNEGSKA, per germline (reference sequence). This CDR3 has 16 amino acids. V gave up 0 bases and J gave up 2 bases; unmatched junction bases: 8.

The rearrangement uses TRBV20-1 and TRBJ1-4; D is perhaps TRBD1 (5 bases). The V gene's germline CDR1 is DFQATT and CDR2 SNEGSKA (reference sequence). The CDR3 extends over 14 amino acids. The germline V and J ends were trimmed by 0 bases and 8 bases, with 13 bases remaining between them. CDR3 nucleotides: TGCAGTGCTAGAGAGCCGGGGGGTAAGGAAAAACTGTTTTTT. This gives the protein CSAREPGGKEKLFF.

J is TRBJ1-2 and V is TRBV29-1; no clear D. This CDR3 has 13 amino acids. Trimming cost V 6 bases and J 2 bases, with 13 bases left between them. CDR1 is SQVTM, CDR2 ANQGSEA, per germline. CDR3 loop: CSVADGSNYGYTF. The CDR3 bases are TGCAGCGTAGCGGACGGGTCAAACTATGGCTACACCTTC.

The chain combines TRBV14 with TRBJ2-5; no clear D. Germline CDR1 reads SGHDN; CDR2 reads FVKESK. V gave up 4 bases and J gave up 1 base, with 4 bases separating them. This CDR3 is 12 amino acids long. DNA of the CDR3: TGTGCCAGCAGCCGGAGCCAAGAGACCCAGTACTTC. This codes for CASSRSQETQYF.

The chain is built from TRBV27 and TRBJ1-1; 10 bases match TRBD1. CDR3 size: 13 residues. Germline-derived CDR1 and CDR2 are MNHEY and SMNVEV (reference sequence). V lost 4 bases, J lost 6 bases, and 2 bases stayed unmatched. CDR3 nucleotides: TGTGCCAGCAGTTGGGGACAGGGGTCTGAAGCTTTCTTT. Amino acid sequence: CASSWGQGSEAFF.

V is TRBV9 and J is TRBJ2-1; the D gene is possibly TRBD2 (5 bases). The CDR3 sequence is 13 residues long. Trimming took off 0 bases at V and 6 bases at J, with 7 bases between the two ends. Germline loops: CDR1 SGDLS, CDR2 YYNGEE. CDR3 bases: TGTGCCAGCAGCGTAGCTAGCTTCAATGAGCAGTTCTTC. It specifies CASSVASFNEQFF.

This sequence joins TRBV9 and TRBJ2-5, with 12 bases matching TRBD1. CDR3 size: 16 residues. V gave up 4 bases and J gave up 5 bases; unmatched junction bases: 9. Per germline, CDR1 SGDLS and CDR2 YYNGEE. The CDR3 region has the DNA TGTGCCAGCAGCCCCCCGGGACAGGGGGCAGGGGAGACCCAGTACTTC. Encoded protein: CASSPPGQGAGETQYF.

This clonotype appeared once. The V and J genes are TRBV29-1 and TRBJ1-2; possibly TRBD1 for D (5 bases). This CDR3 has 13 residues. Germline CDR1 is SQVTM and CDR2 is ANQGSEA. The V end was cut by 8 bases, the J end by 0 bases, with 13 bases between. The DNA of the CDR3 is TGCAGCATCCCCCGACAGTCTAACTATGGCTACACCTTC. Protein sequence: CSIPRQSNYGYTF.

The chain uses TRBV29-1 and TRBJ1-1; D ambiguous. Germline values: CDR1 SQVTM, CDR2 ANQGSEA. Trimming stripped 0 bases from V and 7 bases from J, with 9 bases between. The CDR3 is made up of 12 amino acids. The CDR3 here is CSVEDRQDEAFF. CDR3 DNA: TGCAGCGTTGAAGATAGGCAGGATGAAGCTTTCTTT.

This chain joins TRBV5-1 and TRBJ2-7, with TRBD1 matching over 7 bases. CDR3 length: 13 residues. The germline CDR1 and CDR2 sequences are SGHRS and YFSETQ. J gave up 5 bases and V 4 bases, and 6 bases lay outside the gene matches. The CDR3 reads CASSLGTAHEQYF. Written as DNA, the CDR3 is TGCGCCAGCAGCCTCGGGACAGCCCACGAGCAGTACTTC. The full variable domain, completed using reference TRBV5-1 and TRBJ2-7, is KAGVTQTPRYLIKTRGQQVTLSCSPISGHRSVSWYQQTPGQGLQFLFEYFSETQRNKGNFPGRFSGRQFSNSRSEMNVSTLELGDSALYLCASSLGTAHEQYFGPGTRLTVT.

This chain connects TRBV29-1 to TRBJ2-7, with D maybe TRBD1 (6 bases). Germline CDR1 and CDR2: SQVTM and ANQGSEA. V lost 0 bases and J lost 6, with 21 bases in between. The length of the CDR3 is 16 residues. The CDR3 region is CSVEDVPDSHGGEQYF. As DNA, the CDR3 is TGCAGCGTTGAAGATGTACCGGACAGCCACGGCGGCGAGCAGTACTTC.

This clonotype was counted once. CDR3 bases: TGCAGTGCTCCTAGCGCGGACCAGGGGGCTGAAGCTTTCTTT. This encodes CSAPSADQGAEAFF. The chain has TRBV20-1 and TRBJ1-1; 7 bases map to TRBD1. V dropped 5 bases and J dropped 6; count of bases not matched to a gene: 12. The germline V gene encodes CDR1 DFQATT and CDR2 SNEGSKA (reference sequence). The CDR3 is made up of 14 amino acids.

J is TRBJ1-1 and V is TRBV10-3, with D maybe TRBD1 (6 bases). This CDR3 comprises 13 residues. Trimming left V 0 bases short and J 5 bases short, with 7 bases between. Germline loops: CDR1 ENHRY, CDR2 SYGVKD. DNA of the CDR3: TGTGCCATCAGTGAGTCAGGGGGGACTGAAGCTTTCTTT. Protein sequence: CAISESGGTEAFF.

This clonotype was found once. CDR3 bases: TGTGCCAGCAGCTTGGGTGCTACCCTATACGAGCAGTACTTC. Protein sequence: CASSLGATLYEQYF. This chain uses TRBV5-6 with TRBJ2-7; no clear D gene. The CDR3 extends over 14 amino acids. Germline-derived CDR1 and CDR2 are SGHDT and YYEEEE. The V and J ends lost 0 bases and 4 bases respectively, with 11 bases between them.